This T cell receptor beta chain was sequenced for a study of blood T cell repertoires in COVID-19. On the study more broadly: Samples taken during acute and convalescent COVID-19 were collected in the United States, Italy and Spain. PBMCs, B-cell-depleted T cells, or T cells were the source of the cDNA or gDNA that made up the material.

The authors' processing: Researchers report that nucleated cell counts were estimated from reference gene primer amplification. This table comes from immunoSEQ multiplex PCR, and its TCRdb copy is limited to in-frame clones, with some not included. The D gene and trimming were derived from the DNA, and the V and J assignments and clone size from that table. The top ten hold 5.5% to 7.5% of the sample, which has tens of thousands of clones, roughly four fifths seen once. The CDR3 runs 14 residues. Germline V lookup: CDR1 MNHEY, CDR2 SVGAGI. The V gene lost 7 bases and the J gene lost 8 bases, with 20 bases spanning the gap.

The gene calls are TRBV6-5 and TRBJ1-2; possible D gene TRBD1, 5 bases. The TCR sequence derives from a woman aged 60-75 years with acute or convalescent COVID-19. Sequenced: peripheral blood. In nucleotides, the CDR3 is TGTGCCAGCAATCCGGCGGGGCTCAGGTGGGGCTACACCTTC. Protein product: CASNPAGLRWGYTF.